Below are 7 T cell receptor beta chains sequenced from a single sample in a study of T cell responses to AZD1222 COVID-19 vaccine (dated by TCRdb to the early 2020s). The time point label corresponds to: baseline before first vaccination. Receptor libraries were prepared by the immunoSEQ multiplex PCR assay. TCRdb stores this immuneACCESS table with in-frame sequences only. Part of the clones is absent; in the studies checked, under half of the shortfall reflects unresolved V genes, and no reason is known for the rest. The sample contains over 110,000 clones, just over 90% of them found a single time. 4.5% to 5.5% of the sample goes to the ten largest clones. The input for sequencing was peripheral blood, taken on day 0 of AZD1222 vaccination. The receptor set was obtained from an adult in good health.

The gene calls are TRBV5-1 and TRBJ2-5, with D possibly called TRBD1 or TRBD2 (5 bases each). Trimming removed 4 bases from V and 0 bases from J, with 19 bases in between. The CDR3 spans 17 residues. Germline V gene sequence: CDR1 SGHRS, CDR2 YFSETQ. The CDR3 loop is CASSPRGWTQYQETQYF. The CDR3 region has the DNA TGCGCCAGCAGCCCCCGGGGCTGGACCCAGTACCAAGAGACCCAGTACTTC.

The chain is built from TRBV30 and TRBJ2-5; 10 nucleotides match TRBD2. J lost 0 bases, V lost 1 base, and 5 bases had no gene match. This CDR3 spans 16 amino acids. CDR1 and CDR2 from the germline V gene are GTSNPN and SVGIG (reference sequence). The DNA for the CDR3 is TGTGCCTGGAGTGGGGGACTAGCGAAGTACCAAGAGACCCAGTACTTC. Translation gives CAWSGGLAKYQETQYF.

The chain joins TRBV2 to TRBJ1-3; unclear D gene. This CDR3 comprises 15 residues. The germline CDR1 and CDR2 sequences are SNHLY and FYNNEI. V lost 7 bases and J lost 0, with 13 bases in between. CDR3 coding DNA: TGTGCCAGCAAGGACGGACTTATCTCTGGAAACACCATATATTTT. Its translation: CASKDGLISGNTIYF.

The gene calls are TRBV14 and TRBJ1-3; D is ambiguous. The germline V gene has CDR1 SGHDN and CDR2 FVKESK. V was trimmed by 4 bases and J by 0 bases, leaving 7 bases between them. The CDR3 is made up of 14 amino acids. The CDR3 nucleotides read TGTGCCAGCAGCCGGACTGTCTCTGGAAACACCATATATTTT. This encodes CASSRTVSGNTIYF.

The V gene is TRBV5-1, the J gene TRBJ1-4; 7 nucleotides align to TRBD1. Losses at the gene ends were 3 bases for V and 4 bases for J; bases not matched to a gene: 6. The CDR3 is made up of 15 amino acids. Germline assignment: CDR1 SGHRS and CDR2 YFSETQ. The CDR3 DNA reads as TGCGCCAGCAGCTCCACGGGACAGATTAATGAAAAACTGTTTTTT. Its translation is CASSSTGQINEKLFF.

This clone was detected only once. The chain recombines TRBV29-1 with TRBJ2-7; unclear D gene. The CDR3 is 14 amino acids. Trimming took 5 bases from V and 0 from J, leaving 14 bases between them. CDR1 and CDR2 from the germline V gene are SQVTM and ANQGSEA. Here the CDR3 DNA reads TGCAGCGTTAAACTACCGGGCCGCTCCTACGAGCAGTACTTC. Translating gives CSVKLPGRSYEQYF.

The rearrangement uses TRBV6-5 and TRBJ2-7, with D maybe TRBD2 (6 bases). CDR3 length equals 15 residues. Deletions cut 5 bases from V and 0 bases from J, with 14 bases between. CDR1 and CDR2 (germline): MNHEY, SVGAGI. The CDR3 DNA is TGTGCCAGCAGTCCACCCAGCGGGTCCTCCTACGAGCAGTACTTC. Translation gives CASSPPSGSSYEQYF.